The T cell receptor beta chain described here comes from a study of human T cells and chemical hapten exposure. Time point meaning: healthy volunteer bleed at 2 weeks. Unfractionated whole blood was the source from which total RNA was extracted. For the library, individual cDNA molecules each received unique molecular identifiers. As handled by the study authors: From around 25,000 to 690,000 TCRs were found per sample, with a median of 95,638. One entry per CDR3 protein results from TCRdb running MiXCR on the RACE reads. These V and J calls are TCRdb output, not the study's own analysis. This table has roughly 100,000 distinct CDR3 sequences, about 10% appearing once. V was shortened by 4 bases and J by 2 bases, with 9 bases between the two germline ends. Per germline, CDR1 MDHEN and CDR2 SYDVKM. There are 15 residues in the CDR3. Study observations and caveats: With regard to DPC sensitization, TCRs above 1 in 1000 frequency did not change.

This clonotype was recorded many times. What it recognizes is unknown. Source material: whole blood. The chain is built from TRBV28 and TRBJ2-6, with D uncertain. This clonotype was obtained from a female donor in good health. Some clones in this sample may be carry-over from other donors' samples. Here the CDR3 reads CASSSLDAGANVLTF. CDR3 nucleotides: TGTGCCAGCAGTTCACTGGACGCTGGGGCCAACGTCCTGACTTTC.